Following are 11 T cell receptor beta chains from one sample sequenced in a study of CD8 T cells in ankylosing spondylitis. Study-level points and caveats: In ankylosing spondylitis blood, a motif of seven or eight highly homologous TCR beta variants appeared characteristic.

Via MiXCR, TCRdb re-called the 5' RACE reads, giving one row per CDR3 protein. Among some 85,000 distinct CDR3 sequences listed, about 8.3% were seen once. The antigens for these receptors are not known. Sample: blood, either unsorted or a sorted T cell fraction (not recorded which). The origin of the receptors is a male donor with ankylosing spondylitis.

This clonotype was recorded many times. J is TRBJ2-2 and V is TRBV12-3 or TRBV12-4; 7 bases align to TRBD2. The ends lost 4 bases at V and 6 bases at J; junction bases unmatched: 2. The CDR3 loop spans 13 amino acids. Written as DNA, the CDR3 is TGTGCCAGCAGTTCTGCGGGAGCCGGGGAGCTGTTTTTT. It encodes CASSSAGAGELFF.

In this sample, this clonotype turned up a few times. This chain uses TRBV3-1 with TRBJ2-7; D ambiguous. Germline loops: CDR1 LGHDT, CDR2 YNNKEL (reference sequence). The CDR3 consists of 13 residues. V was clipped by 4 bases and J by 3 bases, with 10 bases between them. The CDR3 nucleotides read TGTGCCAGCAGCCTGGGTTTGGGCTACGAGCAGTACGTC. Protein: CASSLGLGYEQYV.

The chain uses TRBV24-1 and TRBJ2-3; unclear D gene. Trimming removed 2 bases at V and 3 bases at J, with 8 bases between. In germline, CDR1 is KGHDR, CDR2 SFDVKD. The CDR3 extends over 14 amino acids. The DNA of the CDR3 is TGTGCCACCAGTGATTGGCTAGAGACAGATACGCAGTATTTT. This encodes CATSDWLETDTQYF.

This clonotype was seen a few times. The V and J genes are TRBV12-3 or TRBV12-4 and TRBJ1-1, with no clear D. The CDR3 loop spans 11 amino acids. The V and J ends lost 6 bases and 3 bases respectively, with 5 bases between them. CDR3 DNA: TGTGCCAGCAGGGGCTACACTGAAGCTTTCTTT. This translates into CASRGYTEAFF.

This clonotype was seen at least ten times. The chain couples TRBV27 to TRBJ2-1; D remains unclear. The CDR3 is 13 amino acids. Germline V CDR1 and CDR2: MNHEY, SMNVEV (reference sequence). V lost 7 bases and J 8 bases, leaving 15 bases between the germline ends. This CDR3 is CASTLSLHDEQFF. DNA for the CDR3: TGTGCCAGCACCTTATCCCTGCATGATGAGCAGTTCTTC.

This rearrangement joins TRBV2 to TRBJ2-1; no clear D. The V end lost 5 bases, the J end lost 1 base, and 3 bases lay between the germline ends. CDR1 and CDR2 from the germline V gene are SNHLY and FYNNEI. The CDR3 spans 12 residues. The CDR3 here is CASSNSYNEQFF. The CDR3 bases are TGTGCCAGCAGTAATTCCTACAATGAGCAGTTCTTC.

This clonotype was observed many times. The chain couples TRBV10-3 to TRBJ2-1; possibly TRBD2 for D (6 bases). The CDR3 runs 14 residues. Germline V gene data show CDR1 as ENHRY and CDR2 as SYGVKD. The germline V and J ends were trimmed by 4 bases and 7 bases, with 14 bases remaining between them. The CDR3 loop reads CAISAWASDNEQFF. CDR3 coding DNA: TGTGCCATCAGTGCCTGGGCTAGCGATAATGAGCAGTTCTTC.

This clonotype has just a few counts. This chain uses TRBV3-1 with TRBJ2-1, with D unclear. CDR1 and CDR2 from the germline V gene are LGHDT and YNNKEL (reference sequence). V was trimmed by 4 bases and J by 0 bases, leaving 10 bases between them. The CDR3 has 15 residues. The CDR3 spells CASSRGTSSYNEQFF. CDR3 coding DNA: TGTGCCAGCAGCCGGGGAACGAGCTCCTACAATGAGCAGTTCTTC.

The rearrangement joins TRBV18 to TRBJ2-7; tentatively, D is TRBD2 (6 bases). The CDR3 extends over 13 amino acids. V was cut by 6 bases and J by 2 bases, with 11 bases left in between. Germline loops: CDR1 KGHSH, CDR2 LQKENI. The CDR3 DNA sequence: TGTGCCAGCTCGGCCGGGAGTGCCTACGAGCAGTACTTC. Residues: CASSAGSAYEQYF.

The chain couples TRBV27 to TRBJ2-1; D unclear. Germline CDR1 MNHEY, CDR2 SMNVEV (reference sequence). The CDR3 is 12 residues long. Trimming cost V 6 bases and J 5 bases, with 8 bases left between them. The CDR3 DNA follows: TGTGCCAGCAGCTACGCACACAATGAGCAGTTCTTC. Translation gives CASSYAHNEQFF.

This clonotype was seen repeatedly, ten times or more. The chain couples TRBV24-1 to TRBJ2-5; the D gene could be TRBD1 or TRBD2 (5 bases each). Trimming left V 9 bases short and J 4 bases short, with 8 bases between. The CDR3 has 11 residues. Germline V gives CDR1 KGHDR, CDR2 SFDVKD. This chain's CDR3 is CATGDRETQYF. Written as DNA, the CDR3 is TGTGCCACCGGGGACCGAGAGACCCAGTACTTC.